These 26 T cell receptor beta chains share one sample of origin, sequenced in a study of blood T cells in healthy people across ages. A second PCR, run for roughly 7 to 11 cycles, used a sample-barcoded 5' primer plus a J-beta primer mix. TCRdb processed the 5' RACE reads anew with MiXCR; each CDR3 protein has one entry. The sample consists of about 1.4 million distinct CDR3 sequences, almost 60% of them appearing once. The sample was blood. The source of these receptors is a man aged 18 to 30 in good health.

The V gene is TRBV29-1, the J gene TRBJ2-1, with no clear D. This CDR3 comprises 14 residues. Trimming shortened V by 7 bases and J by 7 bases, and 20 bases separated the two germline ends. CDR1 is SQVTM, CDR2 ANQGSEA, per germline. Here the CDR3 reads CSAVTTPLWNEQFF. The CDR3 DNA sequence: TGCAGCGCGGTAACTACACCTCTTTGGAATGAGCAGTTCTTC.

V is TRBV20-1 and J is TRBJ2-1; D gene ambiguous. Trimming left V 6 bases short and J 6 bases short, with 18 bases between. Germline values: CDR1 DFQATT, CDR2 SNEGSKA (reference sequence). CDR3 length: 14 amino acids. The CDR3 coding sequence is TGCAGTGCCCCCATGATGGCCGCCCCCAATGAGCAGTTCTTC. Its protein is CSAPMMAAPNEQFF.

The chain is built from TRBV28 and TRBJ2-4, with 7 bases that match TRBD1. Germline V lookup: CDR1 MDHEN, CDR2 SYDVKM. The length of the CDR3 is 16 residues. J gave up 13 bases and V 4 bases, and 19 bases lay outside the gene matches. The DNA for the CDR3 is TGTGCCAGCAGTTACATTAGACAGGGCTACAAGATAGAGCAGTACTTC. It translates to CASSYIRQGYKIEQYF.

The chain couples TRBV20-1 to TRBJ2-1; D might be TRBD1 (6 bases). V was pared by 1 base and J by 5 bases, with 12 bases between. Germline values: CDR1 DFQATT, CDR2 SNEGSKA (reference sequence). This CDR3 contains 14 residues. The CDR3 DNA sequence: TGCAGTGCTAGAGGTCACAGGGACCACAATGAGCAGTTCTTC. Translated: CSARGHRDHNEQFF.

The chain is built from TRBV6-5 and TRBJ1-1; weak D call: TRBD1 (6 bases). The V and J ends lost 11 bases and 1 base respectively, with 14 bases between them. CDR3 length: 13 residues. Germline loops: CDR1 MNHEY, CDR2 SVGAGI. As DNA, the CDR3 is TGTGCCCCCTGGGGGCCCCGGAACACTGAAGCTTTCTTT. Translating it yields CAPWGPRNTEAFF.

This chain connects TRBV20-1 to TRBJ2-3; 8 bases map to TRBD1. Germline assignment: CDR1 DFQATT and CDR2 SNEGSKA (reference sequence). This CDR3 spans 15 amino acids. The ends lost 4 bases at V and 4 bases at J; junction bases unmatched: 10. The CDR3 protein is CSAKGTGGFPDTQYF. DNA of the CDR3: TGCAGTGCTAAGGGGACAGGCGGTTTTCCAGATACGCAGTATTTT.

Concerning this clonotype: A much larger clone lies one base from this, so it may be a read error. As DNA, the CDR3 is TGCGCCAGCAGCCGTGACAACCTTCTTGGGGAGCAGTACTTC. This encodes CASSRDNLLGEQYF. The chain carries TRBV5-1 and TRBJ2-7, with D unresolved. V shed 4 bases and J shed 7 bases, with 18 bases lying between them. CDR1 and CDR2 (germline): SGHRS, YFSETQ. This CDR3 contains 14 residues.

J is TRBJ2-3 and V is TRBV5-1, with D possibly TRBD1 on 5 matching bases. V was clipped by 5 bases and J by 0 bases, with 13 bases between them. This CDR3 has 15 residues. Germline CDR1 SGHRS, CDR2 YFSETQ. For the CDR3, the DNA is TGCGCCAGCAGTCCGAGACAGCGTAGCACAGATACGCAGTATTTT. Protein: CASSPRQRSTDTQYF.

The rearrangement links TRBV20-1 to TRBJ1-6, with D maybe TRBD1 (5 bases). Trimming removed 0 bases at V and 9 bases at J, with 18 bases between. Germline values: CDR1 DFQATT, CDR2 SNEGSKA (reference sequence). The CDR3 has 16 residues. The CDR3 sequence: CSAREPPEGASSPLHF. The CDR3 DNA sequence: TGCAGTGCTAGAGAACCCCCGGAAGGGGCAAGTTCACCCCTCCACTTT.

V gene TRBV29-1 combines with J gene TRBJ2-1; 9 positions match TRBD2. This CDR3 comprises 15 residues. The V segment lost 4 bases and the J segment 4 bases; nucleotides outside the gene matches: 8. Germline V CDR1 and CDR2: SQVTM, ANQGSEA. Here the CDR3 DNA reads TGCAGCGTTGGGGAAAGCGGGAGGAGTTACAATGAGCAGTTCTTC. This sequence encodes CSVGESGRSYNEQFF.

The J gene is TRBJ2-7, the V gene TRBV2, with TRBD2 as a possible D gene (5 bases). Trimming shortened V by 6 bases and J by 3 bases, and 18 bases separated the two germline ends. Germline CDR1 SNHLY, CDR2 FYNNEI. The CDR3 loop spans 15 amino acids. DNA for the CDR3: TGTGCCAGCAGGTATACTAGGGAAAGAGGCTACGAGCAGTACTTC. The encoded protein is CASRYTRERGYEQYF.

This clonotype showed up just once. The rearrangement joins TRBV7-8 to TRBJ1-5; D remains unclear. The ends were cut back, 3 bases at V and 5 bases at J, with 8 bases in the middle. Germline CDR1 and CDR2: SGHVS and FQNEAQ. This CDR3 comprises 13 residues. CDR3 residues: CASSLGWDQPQHF. In DNA, the CDR3 is TGTGCCAGCAGCTTGGGATGGGATCAGCCCCAGCATTTT.

This clonotype was seen a few times. This chain connects TRBV21-1 to TRBJ1-2; the table's D call, TRBD1, was not checked against the DNA. TRBV21-1 is flagged as a pseudogene. CDR3 length equals 20 residues. This CDR3 is CASSKEMVRGELQGRGGYTF. CDR3 nucleotide sequence: TGTGCCAGCAGCAAAGAGATGGTTCGTGGTGAACTGCAGGGAAGGGGTGGCTACACCTTC.

On this clonotype itself: At one end, the junction sequence differs from germline, possibly due to a read error. The chain is built from TRBV27 and TRBJ2-1; maybe TRBD1 (6 bases). Germline CDR1 is MNHEY and CDR2 is SMNVEV (reference sequence). This CDR3 is built from 13 residues. DNA for the CDR3: TGTGCCAGCAGTTTGGACAGCTACAGTGAGCAGTTCTTC. It specifies CASSLDSYSEQFF.

The chain couples TRBV6-1 to TRBJ2-5; TRBD2 agrees at 8 bases. V trimming: 10 bases; J trimming: 2 bases; junction bases outside the gene matches: 18. Germline V CDR1 and CDR2: MNHNS, SASEGT. The CDR3 sequence is 17 residues long. CDR3 residues: CATSTGTSILGQETQYF. CDR3 in DNA: TGTGCCACCTCAACCGGGACTAGTATCCTAGGACAAGAGACCCAGTACTTC.

V gene TRBV10-2 combines with J gene TRBJ2-4; the D is unclear. The better agreement between TRBJ2-7 and the DNA end casts doubt on the J call. The V gene's germline CDR1 is WSHSY and CDR2 SAAADI. The CDR3 consists of 12 residues. The CDR3: CASSDPSYEQYF. The CDR3 bases are TGCGCCAGCAGTGACCCCTCCTACGAGCAGTACTTC.

The rearrangement joins TRBV20-1 to TRBJ1-4, with TRBD1 matching over 11 bases. There are 15 residues in the CDR3. Germline V lookup: CDR1 DFQATT, CDR2 SNEGSKA (reference sequence). V was pared by 3 bases and J by 7 bases, with 7 bases of the junction left unmatched. The CDR3 DNA is TGCAGTGCTAGTGAAGCCGGGACAGGGGGTGAAAAACTGTTTTTT. It encodes CSASEAGTGGEKLFF.

CDR3 in DNA: TGTGCCAGCAGTTACTCGAGACAGGGGCGGACAGATACGCAGTATTTT. Protein sequence: CASSYSRQGRTDTQYF. The chain carries TRBV6-6 and TRBJ2-3; 8 positions match TRBD1. Unmatched junction bases numbered 5, after V lost 0 bases and J lost 3 bases. This CDR3 region has 16 residues. Germline V CDR1 and CDR2: MNHNY, SVGAGI (reference sequence).

The CDR3 here is CSARRTGGSNQPQHF. The CDR3 DNA follows: TGCAGTGCTAGGCGGACAGGGGGCAGCAATCAGCCCCAGCATTTT. The rearrangement links TRBV20-1 to TRBJ1-5, with 11 nucleotides matching TRBD1. The CDR3 sequence is 15 residues long. CDR1 and CDR2 from the germline V gene are DFQATT and SNEGSKA (reference sequence). J lost 1 base, V lost 3 bases, and 2 bases had no gene match.

This clonotype came up many times. The J gene is TRBJ2-4, the V gene TRBV5-1; D call uncertain. Trimming removed 8 bases from V and 3 bases from J, with 9 bases in between. This CDR3 is built from 12 residues. Germline-derived CDR1 and CDR2 are SGHRS and YFSETQ. CDR3 sequence: CASSLGKNIQYF. CDR3 nucleotides: TGCGCCAGTAGTTTGGGCAAAAACATTCAGTACTTC.

The CDR3 DNA is TGTGCCAGCAGCTCAACCCGACAGGGAGGATTGGCTTCTGAAGCTTTCTTT. It translates to CASSSTRQGGLASEAFF. The chain employs TRBV7-8 and TRBJ1-1, with 7 bases lining up with TRBD1. CDR3 size: 17 residues. The germline V gene has CDR1 SGHVS and CDR2 FQNEAQ. The ends lost 4 bases at V and 6 bases at J; junction bases unmatched: 17.

The chain links TRBV12-3 or TRBV12-4 to TRBJ2-5, with D possibly TRBD1 on 5 matching bases. This CDR3 comprises 14 residues. V lost 6 bases, J lost 7 bases, and 18 bases lay in between. The CDR3 region is CASSPDRTTVTQYF. The CDR3 nucleotides are TGTGCCAGCAGCCCTGACAGAACCACCGTGACCCAGTACTTC.

This clonotype has at least ten counts. The gene calls are TRBV25-1 and TRBJ1-2; weak D call: TRBD1 (5 bases). With 3 bases removed from V and 1 base from J, the gap between germline ends came to 15 bases. Looked up from germline, CDR1 is MGHDK and CDR2 is SYGVNS. This CDR3 spans 16 amino acids. In DNA form, the CDR3 reads TGTGCCAGCAGTGAGGGGAGGGGTACCCTTAACTATGGCTACACCTTC. Translated: CASSEGRGTLNYGYTF.

V and J are TRBV7-9 and TRBJ2-1; TRBD1 or TRBD2 may be the D gene (7 bases each). Germline CDR1 and CDR2: SEHNR and FQNEAQ (reference sequence). The CDR3 has 14 amino acids. The germline V and J ends were trimmed by 5 bases and 7 bases, with 15 bases remaining between them. The chain's CDR3 is CASSEGARGNEQFF. Here the CDR3 DNA reads TGTGCCAGCAGCGAGGGGGCGCGGGGGAATGAGCAGTTCTTC.

The chain is built from TRBV4-1 and TRBJ2-5; 11 bases are a match to TRBD2. Germline V gene lookup returns CDR1 MGHRA and CDR2 YSYEKL. This CDR3 contains 17 residues. V lost 3 bases to trimming and J lost 2 bases; unmatched junction nucleotides: 8. Here the CDR3 DNA reads TGCGCCAGCAGCCACAAGACTAGCGGGATTAGGCAAGAGACCCAGTACTTC. Residues: CASSHKTSGIRQETQYF.

A single count supports this clonotype. The genes are TRBV24-1 and TRBJ2-7; tentative D call: TRBD1 (7 bases). The V gene's germline CDR1 is KGHDR and CDR2 SFDVKD. The V end lost 8 bases, the J end lost 3 bases, and 19 bases lay between the germline ends. CDR3 length: 15 amino acids. The CDR3, as DNA: TGTGCCACCACCGGCGGCGGGACAGCCTACTACGAGCAGTACTTC. This translates into CATTGGGTAYYEQYF.